This TCR beta chain derives from a study of blood T cell repertoires in COVID-19 (dated by TCRdb to 2020 to 2021). In the study overall: Collaborator samples came from the United States, Italy and Spain and covered acute and convalescent phases of COVID-19. The material from the prospective study consisted of cDNA or gDNA derived from T cells, B-cell-depleted T cells, or PBMCs. The dataset comprised deeply sampled blood TCRbeta repertoires from subjects exposed to, actively infected with, or recovered from COVID-19. A freely available public database, intended as a resource for researchers studying the immune response to SARS-CoV-2, is where the repertoires were released. Samples were obtained from the ongoing ImmuneRACE study (first 160 participants) and from over 1,000 subjects provided by 6 global collaborators. The sample metadata nearly always contained a de-identified subject ID, COVID-19 status, age in years and sex. Where HLA class I and class II types were available, the types were taken from metadata supplied by the sample provider, not from assay-based typing. Beyond this particular receptor, the publication reports: The quantity of clinical and demographic metadata differed by source and by participant and was supplied without curation.

CDR1 SGHTA and CDR2 FQGNSA were looked up in the germline V gene. V was cut back by 7 bases and J by 1 base, leaving a gap of 10 bases between them. From its cysteine to its phenylalanine, the CDR3 spans 14 amino acids. The sequence is cut down to CDR3 DNA, 42 bases in frame from base 1. The collaborating institutions used their own protocols to collect whole blood in K2EDTA tubes. For TCRbeta analysis, collaborators shipped samples in one of three forms: frozen whole blood, isolated PBMCs, or DNA extracted from either of those sample types. TCRbeta CDR3 regions were amplified from genomic DNA by means of the immunoSEQ Assay, a bias-controlled multiplex PCR. Per the source publication's procedure: Nucleated cell counts per sample were estimated from amplification of reference gene primers within the assay. Sequence reads were collapsed and filtered to measure the absolute abundance of every unique TCRbeta CDR3 rearrangement. For each sample, productive Simpson clonality was calculated by taking the square root of Simpson's diversity index across productive rearrangements. TCRdb carries this immuneACCESS record with in-frame sequences only. Its versions omit some clonotypes, under half of them owing to an unresolved V gene in the studies checked, with the rest unexplained. Clone size and V and J calls were adopted from that table, with D and trimming inferred from the DNA. For this sample there are tens of thousands of clones; about 87% appear just once. The top ten clones comprise 5.8% of the sample.

In the case of this clone: Its target antigen remains unknown. Base qualities are not provided; no much larger clone lies one nucleotide away.

The sequenced material came from peripheral blood. The sequence links TRBV7-2 to TRBJ2-2; D gene: possibly TRBD2, on 6 matching bases. The TCR originated in a man aged 45 to 65 with active COVID-19. CDR3 protein: CASTGGGNTGELFF. DNA sequence: TGTGCCAGCACTGGGGGAGGGAACACCGGGGAGCTGTTTTTT.